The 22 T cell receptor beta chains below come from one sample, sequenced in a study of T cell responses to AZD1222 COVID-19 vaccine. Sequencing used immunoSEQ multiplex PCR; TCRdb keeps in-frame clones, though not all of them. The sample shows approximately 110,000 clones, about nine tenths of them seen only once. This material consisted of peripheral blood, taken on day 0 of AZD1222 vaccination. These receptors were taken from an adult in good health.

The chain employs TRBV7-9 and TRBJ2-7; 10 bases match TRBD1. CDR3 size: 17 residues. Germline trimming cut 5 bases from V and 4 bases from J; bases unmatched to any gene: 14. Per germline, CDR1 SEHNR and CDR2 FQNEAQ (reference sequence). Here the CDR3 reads CASSPRPGTGVRYEQYF. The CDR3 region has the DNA TGTGCCAGCAGCCCCCGACCGGGGACAGGGGTTAGGTACGAGCAGTACTTC.

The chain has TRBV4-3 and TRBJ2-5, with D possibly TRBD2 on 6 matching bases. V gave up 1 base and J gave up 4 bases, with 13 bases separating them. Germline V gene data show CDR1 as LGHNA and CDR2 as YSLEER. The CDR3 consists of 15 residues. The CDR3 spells CASSQVVRELETQYF. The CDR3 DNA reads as TGCGCCAGCAGCCAAGTCGTCCGGGAGCTAGAGACCCAGTACTTC.

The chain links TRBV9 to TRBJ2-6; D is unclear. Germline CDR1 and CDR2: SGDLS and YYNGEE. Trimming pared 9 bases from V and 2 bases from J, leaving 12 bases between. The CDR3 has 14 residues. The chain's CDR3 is CATQPFPGANVLTF. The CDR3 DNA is TGTGCCACCCAACCGTTCCCTGGGGCCAACGTCCTGACTTTC. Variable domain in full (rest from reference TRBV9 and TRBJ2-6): DSGVTQTPKHLITATGQRVTLRCSPRSGDLSVYWYQQSLDQGLQFLIQYYNGEERAKGNILERFSAQQFPDLHSELNLSSLELGDSALYFCATQPFPGANVLTFGAGSRLTVL.

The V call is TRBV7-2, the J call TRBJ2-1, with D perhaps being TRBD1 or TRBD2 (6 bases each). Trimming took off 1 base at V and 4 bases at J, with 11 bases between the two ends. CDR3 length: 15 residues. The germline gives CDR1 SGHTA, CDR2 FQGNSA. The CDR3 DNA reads TGTGCCAGCAGCTTAGGGGGGGCTAGGTACAATGAGCAGTTCTTC. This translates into CASSLGGARYNEQFF.

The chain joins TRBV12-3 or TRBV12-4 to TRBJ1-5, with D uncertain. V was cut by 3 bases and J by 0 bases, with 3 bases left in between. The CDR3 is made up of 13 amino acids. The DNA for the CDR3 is TGTGCCAGCAGTTTCAGTAGCAATCAGCCCCAGCATTTT. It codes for CASSFSSNQPQHF.

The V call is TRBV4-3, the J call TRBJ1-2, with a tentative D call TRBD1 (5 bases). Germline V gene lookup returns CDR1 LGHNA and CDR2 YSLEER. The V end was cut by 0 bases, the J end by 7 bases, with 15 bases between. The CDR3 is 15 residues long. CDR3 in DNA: TGCGCCAGCAGCCAAGATATCCAGGGCCTGCCTGGCTACACCTTC. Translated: CASSQDIQGLPGYTF.

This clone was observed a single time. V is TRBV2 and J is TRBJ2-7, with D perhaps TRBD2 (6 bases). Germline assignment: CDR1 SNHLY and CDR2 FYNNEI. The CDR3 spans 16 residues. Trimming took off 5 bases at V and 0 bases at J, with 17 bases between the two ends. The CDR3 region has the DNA TGTGCCAGCAGTCCTACGGCGGGACTCCTCTCCTACGAGCAGTACTTC. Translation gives CASSPTAGLLSYEQYF.

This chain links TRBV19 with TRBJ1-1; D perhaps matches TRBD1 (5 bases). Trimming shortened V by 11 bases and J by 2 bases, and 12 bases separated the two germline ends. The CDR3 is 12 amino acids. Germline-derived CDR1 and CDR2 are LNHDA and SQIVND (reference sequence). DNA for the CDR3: TGTGCCGGGGGGGACGGTAACACTGAAGCTTTCTTT. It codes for CAGGDGNTEAFF.

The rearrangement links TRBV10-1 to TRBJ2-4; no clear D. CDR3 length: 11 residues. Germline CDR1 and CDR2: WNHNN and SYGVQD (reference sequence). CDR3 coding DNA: TGCCCTGGGTGTGTCAAAAACATTCAGTACTTC. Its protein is CPGCVKNIQYF.

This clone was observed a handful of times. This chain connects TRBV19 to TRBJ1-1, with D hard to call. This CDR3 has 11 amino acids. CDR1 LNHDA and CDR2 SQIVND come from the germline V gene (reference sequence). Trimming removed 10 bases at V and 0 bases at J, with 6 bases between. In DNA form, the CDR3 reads TGTGCCACGGTCTTGAACACTGAAGCTTTCTTT. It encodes CATVLNTEAFF. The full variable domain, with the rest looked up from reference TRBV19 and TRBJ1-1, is DGGITQSPKYLFRKEGQNVTLSCEQNLNHDAMYWYRQDPGQGLRLIYYSQIVNDFQKGDIAEGYSVSREKKESFPLTVTSAQKNPTAFYLCATVLNTEAFFGQGTRLTVV.

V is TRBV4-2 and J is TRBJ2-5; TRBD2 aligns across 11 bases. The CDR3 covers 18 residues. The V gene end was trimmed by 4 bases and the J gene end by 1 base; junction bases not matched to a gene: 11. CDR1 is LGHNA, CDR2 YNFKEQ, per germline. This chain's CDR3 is CASSRILAGGPAQETQYF. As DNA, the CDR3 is TGTGCCAGCAGCCGCATTCTAGCGGGGGGCCCCGCCCAAGAGACCCAGTACTTC.

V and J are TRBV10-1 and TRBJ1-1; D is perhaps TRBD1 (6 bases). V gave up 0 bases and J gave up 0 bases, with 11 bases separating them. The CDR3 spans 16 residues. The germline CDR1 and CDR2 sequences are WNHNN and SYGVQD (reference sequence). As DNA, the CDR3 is TGCGCCAGCAGTGAGTCTATCGGGGGCATGAACACTGAAGCTTTCTTT. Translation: CASSESIGGMNTEAFF.

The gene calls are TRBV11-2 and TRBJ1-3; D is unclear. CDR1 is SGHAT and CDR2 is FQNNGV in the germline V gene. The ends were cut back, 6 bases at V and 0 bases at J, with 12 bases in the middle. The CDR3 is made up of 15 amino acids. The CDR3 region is CASSPGRNSGNTIYF. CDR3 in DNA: TGTGCCAGCAGTCCAGGACGGAACTCTGGAAACACCATATATTTT.

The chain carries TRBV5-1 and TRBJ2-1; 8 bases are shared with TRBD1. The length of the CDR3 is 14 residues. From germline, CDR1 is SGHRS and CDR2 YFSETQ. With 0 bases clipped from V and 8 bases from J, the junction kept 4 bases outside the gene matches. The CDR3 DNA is TGCGCCAGCAGCTTGGCCTCAGGGGGCGATGAGCAGTTCTTC. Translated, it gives CASSLASGGDEQFF.

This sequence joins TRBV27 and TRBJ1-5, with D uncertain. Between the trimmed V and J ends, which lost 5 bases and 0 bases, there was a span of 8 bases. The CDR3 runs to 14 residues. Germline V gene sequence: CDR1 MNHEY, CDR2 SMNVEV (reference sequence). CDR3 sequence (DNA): TGTGCCAGCAGTCGCGACTATAGCAATCAGCCCCAGCATTTT. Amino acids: CASSRDYSNQPQHF.

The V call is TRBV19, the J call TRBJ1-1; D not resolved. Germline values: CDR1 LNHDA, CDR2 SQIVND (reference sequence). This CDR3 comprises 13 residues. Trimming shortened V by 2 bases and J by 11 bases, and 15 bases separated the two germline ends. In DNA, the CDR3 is TGTGCCAGTAGTATAATGCATGACGAGCGGGCTTTCTTT. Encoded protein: CASSIMHDERAFF.

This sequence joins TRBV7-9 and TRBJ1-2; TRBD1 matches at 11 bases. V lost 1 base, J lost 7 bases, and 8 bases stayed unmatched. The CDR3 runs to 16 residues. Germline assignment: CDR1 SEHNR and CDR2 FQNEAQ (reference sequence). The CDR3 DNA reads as TGTGCCAGCAGCTTAGGGACAGGGGGCACTTTTGGTGGCTACACCTTC. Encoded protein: CASSLGTGGTFGGYTF.

DNA of the CDR3: TGTGCCAGCAGTGTCCGGGACCCCCCAAAAGCTTTCTTT. Translation gives CASSVRDPPKAFF. The chain links TRBV2 to TRBJ1-1, with TRBD1 as a possible D gene (5 bases). V was pared by 4 bases and J by 9 bases, with 15 bases between. CDR3 length equals 13 residues. The germline V gene encodes CDR1 SNHLY and CDR2 FYNNEI.

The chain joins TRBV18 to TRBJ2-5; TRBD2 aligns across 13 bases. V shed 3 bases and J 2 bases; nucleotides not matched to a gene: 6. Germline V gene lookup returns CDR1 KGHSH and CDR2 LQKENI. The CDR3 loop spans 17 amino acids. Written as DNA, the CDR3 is TGTGCCAGCTCACCCCCGGGACTAGCGGGGTTACAAGAGACCCAGTACTTC. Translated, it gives CASSPPGLAGLQETQYF.

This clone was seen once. In nucleotides, the CDR3 is TGCGCCAGCAGCTTCTACACTAGCGGGCGGGGTGAGCAGTTCTTC. It specifies CASSFYTSGRGEQFF. The chain carries TRBV5-1 and TRBJ2-1, with 9 bases that match TRBD2. Losses at the gene ends were 2 bases for V and 9 bases for J; bases not matched to a gene: 9. This CDR3 comprises 15 residues. CDR1 is SGHRS, CDR2 YFSETQ, per germline.

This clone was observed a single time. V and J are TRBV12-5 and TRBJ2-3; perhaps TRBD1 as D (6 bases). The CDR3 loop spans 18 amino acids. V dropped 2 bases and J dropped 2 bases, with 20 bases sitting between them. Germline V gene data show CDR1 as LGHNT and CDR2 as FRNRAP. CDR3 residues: CASGLTGKSLIHTDTQYF. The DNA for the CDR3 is TGTGCTAGTGGTTTGACAGGGAAATCCCTGATCCACACAGATACGCAGTATTTT.

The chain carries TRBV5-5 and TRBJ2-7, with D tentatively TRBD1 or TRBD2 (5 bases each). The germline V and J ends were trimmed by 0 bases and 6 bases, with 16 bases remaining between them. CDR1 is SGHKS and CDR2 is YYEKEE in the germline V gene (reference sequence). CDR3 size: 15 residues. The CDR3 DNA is TGTGCCAGCAGCTTGGCAGGGACCCCCCTAATCGAGCAGTACTTC. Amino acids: CASSLAGTPLIEQYF.